These T cell receptor beta chains were read from a single sample in a study of blood T cell repertoires in COVID-19. Method: immunoSEQ multiplex PCR; TCRdb's copy keeps in-frame clones and lacks some. The sample carries roughly 30,000 clones, around 72% recorded once. The sequenced sample consisted of peripheral blood. These receptors were collected from a boy younger than 10 with active or convalescent COVID-19. The CDR3 runs from the conserved cysteine through the conserved F or W. A D gene is named only where the DNA matches it firmly. Some rows have no size entry. The others give once, few or many, or a class for an expanded clone.

d_gene	abundance	v_gene	j_gene	CDR3nt	CDR3aa
TRBD1	NA	TRBV11-2	TRBJ1-5	TGTGCCAGCAGCGCTGGGACAGGGTGGCAGCCCCAGCATTTT	CASSAGTGWQPQHF
NA	NA	TRBV5-4	TRBJ2-3	TGTGCCAGCAGCTTGCGGGGTGAAGATACGCAGTATTTT	CASSLRGEDTQYF
TRBD1	few	TRBV18	TRBJ2-7	TGTGCCAGCTCACCCGGACAGGGTGCCTACGAGCAGTACTTC	CASSPGQGAYEQYF
NA	NA	TRBV9	TRBJ2-1	TGTGCCAGCAGCGTAGAGGGGCTAAGATGGGAGGACAATGAGCAGTTCTTC	CASSVEGLRWEDNEQFF
TRBD2	NA	TRBV6-5	TRBJ2-1	TGTGCCAGCAGTTACTCGCGGGGGAGCTCCTACAATGAGCAGTTCTTC	CASSYSRGSSYNEQFF
TRBD1	few	TRBV24-1	TRBJ2-1	TGTGCCACCAGTGATTACTACAGGGGCGCGAAGAATGAGCAGTTCTTC	CATSDYYRGAKNEQFF
NA	NA	TRBV24-1	TRBJ1-5	TGTGCCACCAGTGATTTGTTGTTGGAGAACCATAGCAATCAGCCCCAGCATTTT	CATSDLLLENHSNQPQHF
TRBD1	NA	TRBV7-9	TRBJ1-6	TGTGCCAGCAACCTACAGGGGATTAATTCACCCCTCCACTTT	CASNLQGINSPLHF
TRBD2	NA	TRBV4-2	TRBJ2-3	TGTGCCAGCAGCCAAGAGCGGGCTAGCGGGGGAAGGGCAGATACGCAGTATTTT	CASSQERASGGRADTQYF
NA	NA	TRBV28	TRBJ2-7	TGTGCCAGCACCCCTATATCGGGGAAGTACGAGCAGTACTTC	CASTPISGKYEQYF
TRBD1	NA	TRBV11-2	TRBJ1-1	TGTGCCAGCAGCTCTCCCGGGACAGGCCATGAAGCTTTCTTT	CASSSPGTGHEAFF
TRBD2	once	TRBV11-2	TRBJ2-7	TGTGCCAGCAGCTTTGGGACTAGCGGGAGTTTAAACGAGCAGTACTTC	CASSFGTSGSLNEQYF
NA	NA	TRBV7-2	TRBJ2-7	TGTGCCAGCAGCTTAGAGGCGGCCCGTGAGCAGTACTTC	CASSLEAAREQYF
TRBD1	NA	TRBV11-2	TRBJ2-7	TGTGCCAGCAGCTTAGCGTCAGGGGGCGGCTACGAGCAGTACTTC	CASSLASGGGYEQYF
NA	NA	TRBV4-1	TRBJ1-1	TGCGCCAGCAGCCCCCATAATTACTACCTTTTTATGAACACTGAAGCTTTCTTT	CASSPHNYYLFMNTEAFF
TRBD1	few	TRBV19	TRBJ2-2	TGTGCCAGTAAGAGGGACAGTTCAACCGGGGAGCTGTTTTTT	CASKRDSSTGELFF
NA	NA	TRBV5-1	TRBJ1-5	TGCGCCAGCAGCCCTGGGGGGTATAGCAATCAGCCCCAGCATTTT	CASSPGGYSNQPQHF
TRBD1	few	TRBV27	TRBJ1-1	TGTGCCAGCGGACGACAGGGGGACACTGAAGCTTTCTTT	CASGRQGDTEAFF
TRBD1	NA	TRBV18	TRBJ2-4	TGTGCCAGCTCACCACGTTCCGGACAGGGGAAGGCGTACTTC	CASSPRSGQGKAYF
NA	NA	TRBV7-9	TRBJ1-3	TGTGCCAGCAGCCCCGCCGGACAGTTCTCTGGAAACACCATATATTTT	CASSPAGQFSGNTIYF
NA	NA	TRBV4-3	TRBJ1-5	TGCGCCAGCAGCCCCGACGTAGGGAGGGGCCTCAATCAGCCCCAGCATTTT	CASSPDVGRGLNQPQHF
NA	NA	TRBV30	TRBJ2-7	TGTGCCTGGAGTATTTGGACTCTTCCCTACGAGCAGTACTTC	CAWSIWTLPYEQYF
NA	NA	TRBV5-1	TRBJ2-3	TGCGCCAGCAGCTTAAGTAGCGGCCCTATCTATACGCAGTATTTT	CASSLSSGPIYTQYF
TRBD1	NA	TRBV28	TRBJ1-2	TGTGCCAGCAGCCTCACGACAGGGGGCTATGGCTACACCTTC	CASSLTTGGYGYTF
NA	NA	TRBV5-1	TRBJ2-1	TGCGCCAGCAGCTCCGGACTTATCAATGAGCAGTTCTTC	CASSSGLINEQFF
NA	few	TRBV11-2	TRBJ2-5	TGTGCCAGCAGCTCAGATCTAGGAATCCAAGAGACCCAGTACTTC	CASSSDLGIQETQYF
TRBD2	NA	TRBV4-3	TRBJ2-2	TGCGCCAGCAGCCAAGATCGGGGAGGGAGGGTCGCCGGGGAGCTGTTTTTT	CASSQDRGGRVAGELFF
NA	NA	TRBV6-5	TRBJ2-1	TGTGCCAGCAGGATCTGGGGCTCCAATGAGCAGTTCTTC	CASRIWGSNEQFF
NA	NA	TRBV7-9	TRBJ2-1	TGTGCCAGCAGCTTAGTAGTCAGTGGAGGTGAGCAGTTCTTC	CASSLVVSGGEQFF
TRBD1	few	TRBV5-1	TRBJ2-7	TGCGCCAGCAGCCCCGGGACAGGGGGCTACGAGCAGTACTTC	CASSPGTGGYEQYF
NA	NA	TRBV28	TRBJ2-7	TGTGCCAGCAGTTGGGGCGGGACCTACGAGCAGTACTTC	CASSWGGTYEQYF
NA	NA	TRBV6-2/TRBV6-3	TRBJ1-5	TGTGCCAGCAGCCTTTTCGGGGGGCACAATCAGCCCCAGCATTTT	CASSLFGGHNQPQHF
NA	once	TRBV11-2	TRBJ1-1	TGTGCCAGCAGCTTAGATCCGAGGCGAGCTTTCTTT	CASSLDPRRAFF
TRBD2	once	TRBV4-1	TRBJ2-1	TGCGCCAGCAGCCAAGATCGTCTAGCGGGGGGTTACAATGAGCAGTTCTTC	CASSQDRLAGGYNEQFF
TRBD2	NA	TRBV7-9	TRBJ2-1	TGTGCCAGCAGCTTTACTAGCGGGAGGGACAATGAGCAGTTCTTC	CASSFTSGRDNEQFF
TRBD2	few	TRBV19	TRBJ2-7	TGTGCCAGTAGTATAGGACTAGCGGGACCCCACGAGCAGTACTTC	CASSIGLAGPHEQYF
NA	NA	TRBV27	TRBJ1-1	TGTGCCAGCAGTTTGGCACTATGGAGCACTGAAGCTTTCTTT	CASSLALWSTEAFF
NA	NA	TRBV29-1	TRBJ1-2	TGCAGCGTCTCGGAGGGCTATGGCTACACCTTC	CSVSEGYGYTF
TRBD1	NA	TRBV24-1	TRBJ2-5	TGTGCCACCAGTGATCCAAGCACCGGGACAGGGCAGAAAGGAGAGACCCAGTACTTC	CATSDPSTGTGQKGETQYF
NA	NA	TRBV5-1	TRBJ1-3	TGCGCCAGCAGCTTGTCCCCGGAGGGCAGTGGAAACACCATATATTTT	CASSLSPEGSGNTIYF
NA	NA	TRBV5-1	TRBJ1-1	TGCGCCAGCAGCCGACAGGATAAGAACACTGAAGCTTTCTTT	CASSRQDKNTEAFF
TRBD1	NA	TRBV9	TRBJ1-4	TGTGCCAGCAGCGTTGGACAGGGAGGGGGAGGGAGTAATGAAAAACTGTTTTTT	CASSVGQGGGGSNEKLFF
NA	NA	TRBV27	TRBJ2-2	TGTGCCAGCAGTTTAACAGGATACACCGGGGAGCTGTTTTTT	CASSLTGYTGELFF
TRBD1	many	TRBV4-2	TRBJ1-4	TGTGCCAGCAGCCAGGGGGGGACAGGTTTTAATGAAAAACTGTTTTTT	CASSQGGTGFNEKLFF